This TCR beta chain was captured by sequencing in a study of CD8 T cells in Susac syndrome. An input of 0.5 to 1 ug of RNA was subjected to reverse transcription using random hexamers. TCRdb redid the calling of the immunoSEQ multiplex PCR reads with MiXCR, one entry per CDR3 protein. The table shows around 170,000 distinct CDR3 sequences, with 90% to 95% occurring only once. Trimming removed 3 bases at V and 5 bases at J, with 10 bases between. The CDR3 loop spans 13 amino acids. The chain carries TRBV12-3 or TRBV12-4 and TRBJ2-5, with D tentatively TRBD2 (6 bases). Sequenced material: CD4+ T cells from PBMCs. The TCR sequence derives from a human donor with Susac syndrome. CDR3 amino acids: CASSFDGGETQYF. The CDR3 DNA reads as TGTGCCAGCAGTTTTGATGGAGGGGAGACCCAGTACTTC.